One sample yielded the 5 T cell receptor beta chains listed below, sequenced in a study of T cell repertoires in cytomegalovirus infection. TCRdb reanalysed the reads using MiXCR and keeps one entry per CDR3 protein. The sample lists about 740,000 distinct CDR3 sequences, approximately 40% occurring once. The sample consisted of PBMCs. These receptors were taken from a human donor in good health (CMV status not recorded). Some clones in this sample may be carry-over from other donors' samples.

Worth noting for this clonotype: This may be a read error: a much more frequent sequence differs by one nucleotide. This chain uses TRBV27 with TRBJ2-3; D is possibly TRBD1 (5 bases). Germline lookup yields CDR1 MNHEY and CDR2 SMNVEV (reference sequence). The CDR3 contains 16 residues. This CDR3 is CAISLQSGHHTDTQYF. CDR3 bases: TGTGCCATCAGTTTACAGTCAGGACACCACACAGATACGCAGTATTTT.

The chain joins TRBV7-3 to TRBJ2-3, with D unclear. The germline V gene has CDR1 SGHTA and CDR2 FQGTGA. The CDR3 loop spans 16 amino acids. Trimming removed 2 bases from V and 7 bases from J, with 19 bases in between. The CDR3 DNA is TGTGCCAGCAGCTTAGGGCAGCGTGGGGTCCTAAATACGCAGTATTTT. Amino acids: CASSLGQRGVLNTQYF. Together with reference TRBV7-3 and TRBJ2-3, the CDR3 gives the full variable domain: GAGVSQTPSNKVTEKGKYVELRCDPISGHTALYWYRQSLGQGPEFLIYFQGTGAADDSGLPNDRFFAVRPEGSVSTLKIQRTERGDSAVYLCASSLGQRGVLNTQYFGPGTRLTVL.

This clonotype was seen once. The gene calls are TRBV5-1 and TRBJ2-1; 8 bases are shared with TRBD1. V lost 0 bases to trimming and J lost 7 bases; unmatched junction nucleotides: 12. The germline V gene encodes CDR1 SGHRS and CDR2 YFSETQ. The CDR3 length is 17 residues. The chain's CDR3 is CASSLVPGTGSLNEQFF. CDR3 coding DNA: TGCGCCAGCAGCTTGGTTCCAGGGACAGGAAGTTTGAATGAGCAGTTCTTC.

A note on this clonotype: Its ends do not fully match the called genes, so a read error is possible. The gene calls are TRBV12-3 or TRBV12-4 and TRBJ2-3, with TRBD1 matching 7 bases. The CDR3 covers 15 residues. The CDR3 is CDSSKKGGAGDTQYF. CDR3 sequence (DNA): TGTGACAGCAGCAAGAAAGGGGGCGCAGGGGATACGCAGTATTTT.

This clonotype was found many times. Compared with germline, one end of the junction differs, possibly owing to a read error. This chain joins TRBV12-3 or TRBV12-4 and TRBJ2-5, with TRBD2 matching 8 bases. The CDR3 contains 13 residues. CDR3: CASSIAGQETQYF. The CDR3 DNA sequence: TGTGCCAGCAGTATAGCGGGACAAGAGACCCAGTACTTC.